The 5 T cell receptor beta chains listed next were all sequenced from one sample in a study of cytomegalovirus exposure and HLA in healthy donors. The PCR made use of 60 Vbeta and 13 Jbeta primers. The repertoire was sequenced with immunoSEQ multiplex PCR; TCRdb's copy has only in-frame clones and lacks some. This sample has under 150,000 clones, with almost 80% found just once. Material for sequencing was PBMCs. The receptor set was obtained from a woman in her 30s in good health and CMV-seronegative.

In its sample, this clone was seen many times. The chain couples TRBV14 to TRBJ1-1; perhaps TRBD1 as D (5 bases). Trimming took off 1 base at V and 7 bases at J, with 16 bases between the two ends. Germline assignment: CDR1 SGHDN and CDR2 FVKESK. The CDR3 sequence is 15 residues long. The DNA of the CDR3 is TGTGCCAGCAGCCAAGCTGCCGGCGGAGGGGTTGAAGCTTTCTTT. It is translated as CASSQAAGGGVEAFF.

The chain recombines TRBV6-1 with TRBJ2-3; 7 nucleotides line up with TRBD1. This CDR3 is 13 amino acids long. Trimming removed 6 bases from V and 2 bases from J; junction bases left unmatched: 2. CDR1 MNHNS and CDR2 SASEGT come from the germline V gene. The CDR3 DNA follows: TGTGCCAGCAGGCAGGGGGTCACAGATACGCAGTATTTT. This encodes CASRQGVTDTQYF.

This chain uses TRBV9 with TRBJ2-1; a possible D gene is TRBD2 (5 bases). The CDR3 length is 15 residues. Trimming stripped 0 bases from V and 7 bases from J, with 14 bases between. Looked up from germline, CDR1 is SGDLS and CDR2 is YYNGEE. Here the CDR3 reads CASSVEAAPGNEQFF. The CDR3 coding sequence is TGTGCCAGCAGCGTAGAGGCCGCTCCGGGGAATGAGCAGTTCTTC.

This sequence joins TRBV6-1 and TRBJ1-5, with 9 nucleotides matching TRBD1. The CDR3 extends over 15 amino acids. The J segment lost 2 bases and the V segment lost 6 bases, leaving 5 bases of the junction unmatched. The V gene's germline CDR1 is MNHNS and CDR2 SASEGT. The CDR3 sequence is CASRKRTGGNQPQHF. CDR3 bases: TGTGCCAGCAGGAAACGGACAGGGGGCAATCAGCCCCAGCATTTT.

The rearrangement uses TRBV4-1 and TRBJ1-4, with 9 bases that match TRBD1. The CDR3 spans 17 residues. With 2 bases clipped from V and 10 bases from J, the junction kept 14 bases outside the gene matches. CDR1 MGHRA and CDR2 YSYEKL come from the germline V gene. This CDR3 reads CASSQRSGTGPEVKLFF. CDR3 coding DNA: TGCGCCAGCAGCCAAAGATCAGGGACAGGGCCCGAGGTAAAACTGTTTTTT.